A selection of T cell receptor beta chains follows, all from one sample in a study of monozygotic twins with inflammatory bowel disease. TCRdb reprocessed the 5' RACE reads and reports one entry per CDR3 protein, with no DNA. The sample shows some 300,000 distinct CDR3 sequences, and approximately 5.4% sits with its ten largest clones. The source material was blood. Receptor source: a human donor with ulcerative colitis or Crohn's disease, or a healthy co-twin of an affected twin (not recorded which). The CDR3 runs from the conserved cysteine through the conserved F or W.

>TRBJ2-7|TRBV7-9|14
CASSQSRATYEQYF
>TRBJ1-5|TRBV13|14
CASSHGTGDQPQHF
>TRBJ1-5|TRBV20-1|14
CSAPGEHSNQPQHF
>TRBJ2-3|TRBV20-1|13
CSARIAGVDTQYF
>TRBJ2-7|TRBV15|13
CATSRVLEYEQYF
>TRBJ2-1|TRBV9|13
CASGGVVLNEQFF
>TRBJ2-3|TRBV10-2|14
CASYSGRVTDTQYF
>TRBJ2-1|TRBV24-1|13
CATGGMGFNEQFF
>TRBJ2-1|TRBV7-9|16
CASSLAGDSANNEQFF
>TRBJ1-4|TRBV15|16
CATSRHPGDLNEKLFF
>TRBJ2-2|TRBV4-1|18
CASSRGTSGRVNTGELFF
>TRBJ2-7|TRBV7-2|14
CASSPSPTPYEQYF
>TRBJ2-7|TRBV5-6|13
CASRVKGQYEQYF
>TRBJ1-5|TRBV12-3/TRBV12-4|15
CASSPPGQGHSAQHF
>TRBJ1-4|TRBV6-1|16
CASSPGGGRANEKLFF
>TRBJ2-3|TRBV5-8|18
CASSFGQIQGTGTDTQYF
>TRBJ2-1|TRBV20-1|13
CSARPAGYLEQFF
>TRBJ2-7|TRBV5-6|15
CASSRQGFRNYEQYF
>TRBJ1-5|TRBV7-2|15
CASSLVHRVGQPQHF
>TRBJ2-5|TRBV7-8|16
CASSLGPGTRREPQYF
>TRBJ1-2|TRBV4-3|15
CASSQQGQGNYGYTF
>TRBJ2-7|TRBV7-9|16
CASSPPGRDSSYEQYF
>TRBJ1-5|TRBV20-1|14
CSARFRGSNQPQHF
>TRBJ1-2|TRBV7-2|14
CASSLGLGMPGYTF
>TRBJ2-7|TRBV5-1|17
CASSTGTSGRASYEQYF
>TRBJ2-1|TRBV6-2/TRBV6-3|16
CASSSGPSFSYNEQFF
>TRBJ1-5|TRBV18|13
CASTSGANQPQHF
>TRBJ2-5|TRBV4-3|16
CASSQEMVVYQETQYF
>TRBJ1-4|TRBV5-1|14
CASSLDRTNEKLFF
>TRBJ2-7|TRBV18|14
CASSPGQDSYEQYF
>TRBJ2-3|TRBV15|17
CATSNFGPQGHTDTQYF
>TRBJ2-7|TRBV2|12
CASSLFFTEQYF
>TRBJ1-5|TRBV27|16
CASSDRSYGSNQPQHF
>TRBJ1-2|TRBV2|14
CASSEDRVNYGYTF
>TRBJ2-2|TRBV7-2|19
CASSLANPGLGAVTGELFF
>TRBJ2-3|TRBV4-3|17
CASSQGGNLFSTDTQYF